One sample yielded the 22 T cell receptor beta chains listed below, sequenced in a study of blood T cell repertoires in COVID-19. Only in-frame clones appear in the TCRdb table, and some are missing; sequencing was by immunoSEQ multiplex PCR. The table has some 700,000 clones, 85% to 90% seen once; the top ten hold roughly 0.25%. Sample: peripheral blood. The source of these receptors is a woman between 18 and 29 years old with acute or convalescent COVID-19.

This sequence joins TRBV19 and TRBJ1-2, with 9 bases identical to TRBD1. Trimming removed 6 bases from V and 2 bases from J; junction bases left unmatched: 4. Per germline, CDR1 LNHDA and CDR2 SQIVND (reference sequence). The CDR3 is 14 amino acids. CDR3 DNA: TGTGCCAGTAGATATGGACAGGGGAACTATGGCTACACCTTC. Its translation: CASRYGQGNYGYTF. Variable domain in full (rest from reference TRBV19 and TRBJ1-2): DGGITQSPKYLFRKEGQNVTLSCEQNLNHDAMYWYRQDPGQGLRLIYYSQIVNDFQKGDIAEGYSVSREKKESFPLTVTSAQKNPTAFYLCASRYGQGNYGYTFGSGTRLTVV.

The chain joins TRBV25-1 to TRBJ1-5, with 7 nucleotides matching TRBD1. Trimming cost V 6 bases and J 0 bases; bases outside gene matches: 5. This CDR3 has 15 residues. The germline V gene encodes CDR1 MGHDK and CDR2 SYGVNS. Here the CDR3 DNA reads TGTGCCAGCAGCGAGGGACAGAATAGCAATCAGCCCCAGCATTTT. It specifies CASSEGQNSNQPQHF.

The DNA for the CDR3 is TGTGCCAGCAGCTTAGGGGCACAACTAGCGGCCCAATACTTC. This gives the protein CASSLGAQLAAQYF. J is TRBJ2-4 and V is TRBV11-2, with 8 bases lining up with TRBD2. This CDR3 contains 14 residues. The germline V gene encodes CDR1 SGHAT and CDR2 FQNNGV. With V trimmed by 1 base and J by 16 bases, 12 bases remained unmatched. The whole variable domain, remainder taken from reference TRBV11-2 and TRBJ2-4, is EAGVAQSPRYKIIEKRQSVAFWCNPISGHATLYWYQQILGQGPKLLIQFQNNGVVDDSQLPKDRFSAERLKGVDSTLKIQPAKLEDSAVYLCASSLGAQLAAQYFGAGTRLSVL.

V is TRBV6-5 and J is TRBJ1-2; D unclear. The CDR3 totals 11 residues. CDR1 and CDR2 (germline): MNHEY, SVGAGI. Trimming removed 7 bases at V and 4 bases at J, with 7 bases between. CDR3 DNA sequence: TGTGCCAGCAAACATTCCTATGGCTACACCTTC. Protein sequence: CASKHSYGYTF.

This clone has a handful of counts. This chain joins TRBV12-3 or TRBV12-4 and TRBJ1-5; a possible D gene is TRBD1 (6 bases). This CDR3 is 13 amino acids long. Trimming shortened V by 5 bases and J by 6 bases, and 11 bases separated the two germline ends. CDR3 sequence (DNA): TGTGCCAGCAGTAAAGGGGGAATTCAGCCCCAGCATTTT. It is translated as CASSKGGIQPQHF.

The chain combines TRBV5-1 with TRBJ2-2; perhaps TRBD1 as D (5 bases). Trimming took 4 bases from V and 2 from J, leaving 15 bases between them. The CDR3 is made up of 16 amino acids. The germline V gene encodes CDR1 SGHRS and CDR2 YFSETQ. The CDR3 loop is CASSIQTRGNTGELFF. The CDR3 DNA sequence: TGCGCCAGCAGCATACAGACAAGGGGAAACACCGGGGAGCTGTTTTTT.

A remark on this clone: Other DNA sequences of this sample code for an identical CDR3. CDR3 DNA sequence: TGCGCCAGCAGCTCGTCGGGGGACTATGGCTACACCTTC. Translation gives CASSSSGDYGYTF. The rearrangement uses TRBV5-1 and TRBJ1-2; TRBD1 is a possible D gene (5 bases). Germline CDR1 SGHRS, CDR2 YFSETQ. CDR3 size: 13 residues. The V and J ends lost 3 bases and 3 bases respectively, with 9 bases between them.

Note on this clone: The same CDR3 can be traced to other DNA sequences in this sample. The chain carries TRBV6-2 or TRBV6-3 and TRBJ2-1; TRBD2 might be the D (6 bases). The CDR3 runs 13 residues. CDR1 and CDR2 (germline): MNHEY, SVGEGT. Trimming shortened V by 3 bases and J by 5 bases, and 8 bases separated the two germline ends. The CDR3 region is CASSYGGNNEQFF. The CDR3 DNA is TGTGCCAGCAGTTATGGAGGGAACAATGAGCAGTTCTTC.

The chain is built from TRBV19 and TRBJ1-6; TRBD1 matches at 9 bases. The CDR3 loop spans 15 amino acids. V lost 4 bases to trimming and J lost 10 bases; unmatched junction nucleotides: 8. Germline V gene lookup returns CDR1 LNHDA and CDR2 SQIVND (reference sequence). The CDR3 sequence: CASSRLQGAGSPLHF. Here the CDR3 DNA reads TGTGCCAGTAGTAGGCTACAGGGGGCAGGGTCACCCCTCCACTTT.

V usage is TRBV5-8 and J usage is TRBJ2-5, with TRBD2 matching 11 bases. V dropped 2 bases and J dropped 2; count of bases not matched to a gene: 8. Germline assignment: CDR1 SGHTS and CDR2 YDEGEE. The CDR3 has 17 residues. The CDR3 here is CASSFSSGGSYQETQYF. CDR3 DNA sequence: TGTGCCAGCAGCTTTTCTAGCGGGGGGTCCTATCAAGAGACCCAGTACTTC.

The chain joins TRBV6-6 to TRBJ2-7, with no clear D. Deletions cut 6 bases from V and 2 bases from J, with 17 bases between. The CDR3 has 15 amino acids. Germline CDR1 and CDR2: MNHNY and SVGAGI (reference sequence). The chain's CDR3 is CASSSVVLETYEQYF. In nucleotides, the CDR3 is TGTGCCAGCAGCTCGGTCGTTTTGGAGACCTACGAGCAGTACTTC.

The rearrangement links TRBV7-2 to TRBJ1-2; 7 bases match TRBD1. The CDR3 is 15 amino acids. Trimming took 1 base from V and 4 from J; bases not matched to a gene: 6. CDR1 and CDR2 (germline): SGHTA, FQGNSA. Written as DNA, the CDR3 is TGTGCCAGCAGCTTAGTAGGGGGCGTCGGCTATGGCTACACCTTC. It specifies CASSLVGGVGYGYTF.

The rearrangement joins TRBV6-2 or TRBV6-3 to TRBJ1-1; D is ambiguous. This CDR3 has 13 residues. The V end lost 2 bases, the J end lost 5 bases, and 9 bases lay between the germline ends. CDR1 is MNHEY and CDR2 is SVGEGT in the germline V gene. The CDR3: CASSYTEETEAFF. The DNA of the CDR3 is TGTGCCAGCAGTTACACGGAGGAGACTGAAGCTTTCTTT.

The V gene is TRBV6-2 or TRBV6-3, the J gene TRBJ1-1, with D possibly being TRBD1 (6 bases). CDR3 length: 12 amino acids. Between the trimmed V and J ends, which lost 6 bases and 7 bases, there was a span of 12 bases. CDR1 is MNHEY, CDR2 SVGEGT, per germline. CDR3: CASSPRGIEAFF. CDR3 DNA: TGTGCCAGCAGCCCCAGGGGAATTGAAGCTTTCTTT.

V is TRBV30 and J is TRBJ1-6; perhaps TRBD1 as D (6 bases). CDR3 length equals 12 residues. The germline V gene encodes CDR1 GTSNPN and CDR2 SVGIG (reference sequence). Deletions cut 4 bases from V and 8 bases from J, with 9 bases between. The CDR3 DNA reads as TGTGCCTGGACGGACAGCTATTCACCCCTCCACTTT. This encodes CAWTDSYSPLHF.

This clone was observed a handful of times. V gene TRBV4-1 combines with J gene TRBJ1-4; D remains ambiguous. Deletions cut 4 bases from V and 0 bases from J, with 18 bases between. The CDR3 consists of 18 residues. Germline-derived CDR1 and CDR2 are MGHRA and YSYEKL. In DNA form, the CDR3 reads TGCGCCAGCAGCCGCGGAGGGCAGGTGGGCGCAACTAATGAAAAACTGTTTTTT. Encoded protein: CASSRGGQVGATNEKLFF.

Comments on this clone: Distinct nucleotide sequences in the sample also encode this CDR3. The V gene is TRBV18, the J gene TRBJ1-5; D is uncertain. Germline assignment: CDR1 KGHSH and CDR2 LQKENI. This CDR3 spans 13 amino acids. V was pared by 2 bases and J by 6 bases, with 8 bases between. This chain's CDR3 is CASSPGGGQPQHF. CDR3 DNA: TGTGCCAGCTCACCAGGAGGCGGTCAGCCCCAGCATTTT.

J is TRBJ1-3 and V is TRBV3-1 (or the pseudogene TRBV3-2); a weak D match, TRBD1 (5 bases). CDR3 length equals 15 residues. V lost 2 bases and J lost 2, with 10 bases in between. Germline assignment: CDR1 LGHDT and CDR2 YNNKEL (reference sequence). Here the CDR3 DNA reads TGTGCCAGCAGCCAAACCCCAGGGACTGGAAACACCATATATTTT. It specifies CASSQTPGTGNTIYF.

V is TRBV7-3 and J is TRBJ1-4, with 10 bases matching TRBD1. Germline assignment: CDR1 SGHTA and CDR2 FQGTGA. V shed 2 bases and J 8 bases; nucleotides not matched to a gene: 5. The CDR3 runs to 15 residues. DNA for the CDR3: TGTGCCAGCAGCTTACCGACAGGGGGCAGGGAAAAACTGTTTTTT. Its protein product is CASSLPTGGREKLFF.

The gene calls are TRBV5-5 and TRBJ2-7; 9 bases align to TRBD1. The CDR3 consists of 14 residues. CDR1 and CDR2 from the germline V gene are SGHKS and YYEKEE (reference sequence). J was trimmed by 6 bases and V by 4 bases; bases with no gene match: 8. CDR3 sequence reads: CASSEPGQGIEQYF. CDR3 nucleotide sequence: TGTGCCAGCAGCGAACCGGGACAGGGTATCGAGCAGTACTTC.

The rearrangement uses TRBV19 and TRBJ2-1; the D gene is possibly TRBD2 (6 bases). Germline-derived CDR1 and CDR2 are LNHDA and SQIVND (reference sequence). The CDR3 runs 13 residues. V lost 3 bases, J lost 8 bases, and 11 bases lay in between. The CDR3 spells CASSIGGKDEQFF. The DNA for the CDR3 is TGTGCCAGTAGTATTGGAGGGAAAGATGAGCAGTTCTTC.

The chain uses TRBV6-5 and TRBJ1-2; possible D gene TRBD1, 5 bases. Between the trimmed V and J ends, which lost 8 bases and 4 bases, there was a span of 14 bases. Germline CDR1 is MNHEY and CDR2 is SVGAGI. CDR3 length equals 13 residues. The CDR3 region has the DNA TGTGCCAGCGGGGCAGGAAAACTCTATGGCTACACCTTC. Amino acid sequence: CASGAGKLYGYTF.